Listed below are T cell receptor beta chains from one sample, sequenced in a study of T cells in tumors after PD-1 blockade. Libraries were prepared by immunoSEQ multiplex PCR; TCRdb keeps only in-frame clonotypes and omits some of them. Among tens of thousands of clones, around 85% were seen once, and the ten largest hold 4% to 4.5%. The sample was PBMCs, taken before anti-PD-1 treatment. The source is a human donor with basal cell carcinoma. The CDR3 runs from the conserved cysteine through the conserved F or W. Fields, in order: CDR3 length, V gene, J gene, clone size, D gene, CDR3 protein, CDR3 DNA. The D gene is left open where the match is weak. A clone size is listed for some rows: how often the clone was seen (once, few, many), or a class if it is expanded.

14	TRBV6-5	TRBJ2-5	NA	NA	CASSYKRGGETQYF	TGTGCCAGCAGTTATAAGAGGGGGGGGGAGACCCAGTACTTC
10	TRBV7-8	TRBJ2-3	NA	NA	CASSVDTQYF	TGTGCCAGCAGCGTAGATACGCAGTATTTT
15	TRBV3-1/TRBV3-2	TRBJ2-7	NA	NA	CASSQDFVQRYEQYF	TGTGCCAGCAGCCAAGATTTCGTACAGCGCTACGAGCAGTACTTC
14	TRBV5-1	TRBJ1-1	few	NA	CASSLQGKNTEAFF	TGCGCCAGCAGCTTACAGGGCAAAAACACTGAAGCTTTCTTT
14	TRBV2	TRBJ1-6	NA	NA	CASRSGSYNSPLHF	TGTGCCAGCAGATCAGGGTCCTATAATTCACCCCTCCACTTT
14	TRBV5-1	TRBJ1-2	NA	TRBD1	CASSLGQGDDGYTF	TGCGCCAGCAGCTTGGGACAGGGGGACGATGGCTACACCTTC
14	TRBV7-2	TRBJ1-5	NA	NA	CASSLGQGNQPQHF	TGTGCCAGCAGCTTAGGTCAGGGGAATCAGCCCCAGCATTTT
18	TRBV9	TRBJ2-6	once	NA	CASSVGIGGSSGANVLTF	TGTGCCAGCAGCGTAGGCATAGGGGGGAGCTCTGGGGCCAACGTCCTGACTTTC
14	TRBV5-1	TRBJ1-1	NA	TRBD1	CASSLGQGGAEAFF	TGCGCCAGCAGCTTGGGACAGGGAGGTGCTGAAGCTTTCTTT
14	TRBV19	TRBJ2-7	NA	TRBD1	CASARGTGGYEQYF	TGTGCCAGCGCCCGCGGGACAGGGGGATACGAGCAGTACTTC
15	TRBV7-2	TRBJ2-6	NA	NA	CASSPRVSGANVLTF	TGTGCCAGCAGCCCAAGGGTCTCCGGGGCCAACGTCCTGACTTTC
15	TRBV5-6	TRBJ2-3	NA	NA	CASSLIGEGEDTQYF	TGTGCCAGCAGCTTGATCGGGGAAGGTGAAGATACGCAGTATTTT
14	TRBV18	TRBJ2-3	NA	TRBD1	CASSLGTGRDTQYF	TGTGCCAGCTCACTCGGGACAGGTCGGGATACGCAGTATTTT
12	TRBV5-6	TRBJ2-1	NA	TRBD1	CASSKGTGDEFF	TGTGCCAGCAGCAAAGGGACAGGGGATGAGTTCTTC
13	TRBV30	TRBJ1-5	NA	NA	CAWSYRENQPQHF	TGTGCCTGGAGTTACCGGGAAAATCAGCCCCAGCATTTT
13	TRBV2	TRBJ1-1	NA	NA	CASSGGMNTEAFF	TGTGCCAGCAGTGGTGGAATGAACACTGAAGCTTTCTTT
18	TRBV3-1/TRBV3-2	TRBJ1-6	NA	NA	CASSRMATGRQYNSPLHF	TGTGCCAGCAGCCGAATGGCTACAGGTAGACAATATAATTCACCCCTCCACTTT
13	TRBV6-1	TRBJ1-1	NA	NA	CASSEEENTEAFF	TGTGCCAGCAGTGAAGAGGAGAACACTGAAGCTTTCTTT
13	TRBV7-2	TRBJ1-2	NA	NA	CASSSRGLYGYTF	TGTGCCAGCAGTTCCCGGGGGCTGTATGGCTACACCTTC
14	TRBV29-1	TRBJ2-2	NA	TRBD1	CSVDKTGATGELFF	TGCAGCGTTGATAAGACAGGGGCCACCGGGGAGCTGTTTTTT
14	TRBV6-2/TRBV6-3	TRBJ2-1	NA	TRBD2	CASSQRGGVNEQFF	TGTGCCAGCAGTCAACGGGGGGGAGTTAATGAGCAGTTCTTC
18	TRBV3-1/TRBV3-2	TRBJ2-1	NA	NA	CASSRSVLVGQLFNEQFF	TGTGCCAGCAGCCGGAGTGTGTTAGTGGGACAACTTTTTAATGAGCAGTTCTTC
15	TRBV4-2	TRBJ2-7	NA	TRBD1	CASSQAGQASYEQYF	TGTGCCAGCAGCCAAGCGGGACAGGCGTCCTACGAGCAGTACTTC
15	TRBV7-2	TRBJ1-5	NA	TRBD1	CASRGQGAGNQPQHF	TGTGCCAGCAGGGGACAGGGGGCCGGCAATCAGCCCCAGCATTTT
14	TRBV6-4	TRBJ2-1	NA	TRBD2	CASSGTSGGNEQFF	TGTGCCAGCAGTGGGACTAGCGGGGGTAATGAGCAGTTCTTC
13	TRBV30	TRBJ1-1	once	NA	CAWSVSPNTEAFF	TGTGCCTGGAGTGTGAGCCCGAACACTGAAGCTTTCTTT